This T cell receptor (beta chain) was profiled in a study of blood T cells in healthy people across ages (dated by TCRdb to the mid-2010s). About the study as a whole: In model experiments, template switching captured roughly one uniquely barcoded TCR beta cDNA molecule for every two T cells. Age-related changes in TCR beta repertoire diversity were measured in the study by deep sequencing normalized with unique cDNA molecular identifiers. Donors were grouped into four age groups: young (average about 15 years), middle-aged (roughly 38), aged (around 60) and long-lived (just over 80). To avoid experimental bias, donors of different ages were randomly spread across the sequencing lanes. The study analyzed two additional independent replicas of 1 million unique cDNA reads from the same blood draw for two donors, one aged 18 to 30 and one aged 80 or older. Here is what the overall study found, with its caveats: Bulk unsorted PBMC profiling prevented conclusive comparison of naive and antigen-experienced compartments. Because the CMV infection status of the donors was unknown, age-related changes in expanded clonotypes may potentially have been confounded. As age increased, observed TCR beta diversity per million T cells dropped in a roughly linear way, and a significant reduction was already evident by age about 36. Observed TCR beta diversity correlated strongly with the percentage of naive T cells measured by flow cytometry. Estimates of total diversity based on one million sequenced T cells were regarded as lower bounds and as underestimates. The long-lived group showed more naive CD4+ T cells, fewer expanded clones and increased TCR diversity than the aged group, suggesting age selection.

Receptor amplification or capture employed 5' RACE. TCRdb lists the instrument as Illumina HiSeq 2500. A second PCR of about 7 to 12 cycles was run with a J-beta primer mix and a sample-barcoded 5' primer. Each TCR beta cDNA molecule received a unique molecular identifier from a template-switch 5' adaptor carrying 12 random nucleotides. Each sample yielded at least 2.5 million CDR3-containing paired-end reads. All of the RNA was converted into first-strand cDNA using the Mint cDNA synthesis kit, with a TRBC-specific oligonucleotide serving as the primer. After uracil-DNA glycosylase treatment, a first 18-cycle PCR used universal primers M1SS and BC2_uni_R on all cDNA. As for how the authors treated the data: For normalization, 1 million high-quality reads were randomly selected from each sample, with every read carrying a distinct molecular identifier. Reads with shared molecular identifiers were discarded instead of being binned into consensus sequences. CDR3 identification, clonotype clustering and error correction used MiTCR with a Q25 quality threshold and the strictest error-elimination algorithm. Lower-bound total TCR beta diversity was estimated with a nonparametric unseen species model using Euler transformation. The raw public reads went through TCRdb reprocessing: fastp at Q25, MiXCR clone calling, in-frame beta chains kept. A single entry per CDR3 protein holds the most common genes and DNA from its merged rows. In this record, the V and J calls reflect TCRdb's handling and not the investigators' own analysis. Present in this sample are some 730,000 distinct CDR3 sequences, around a fifth of which were seen just once. The leading ten clones occupy about 22% of the sample.

This clonotype was counted only a few times. Its antigen specificity is not known. Base qualities are not at hand, and no much larger clone is one base apart. The donors were 40 or so Caucasian individuals from Russia, aged 6 to 90 years, who were systemically healthy. Each donor gave around 9.8 milliliters of peripheral blood, collected into EDTA-treated Vacutainer tubes. PBMCs were isolated by Ficoll-Paque density-gradient centrifugation, with at least 6 million obtained per sample. Total RNA was extracted from PBMCs with Trizol reagent, with at least 6 micrograms obtained per sample. Naive CD45RAhigh/CD27high T cell percentages were measured by flow cytometry on a PBMC aliquot from every donor. What was sequenced was blood. The receptor comes from a man aged 70 or older in good health.

Here the CDR3 is given as CSAPQGGRGNQPQHF. The bases read TGCAGTGCCCCCCAAGGGGGTCGAGGCAATCAGCCCCAGCATTTT. The V and J segments used are TRBV20-1 and TRBJ1-5; TRBD1 is a possible D gene, resting on 6 matching bases. V is reduced by 6 bases and J by 2 bases, leaving a spacing of 17 bases between them. Its CDR3 holds 15 amino acids, cysteine through phenylalanine. The only DNA kept is the CDR3, 45 bases in frame from the first base. Sequences DFQATT (CDR1) and SNEGSKA (CDR2) are obtained from the germline V gene (reference sequence).